The clone carrying this T cell receptor (beta chain) was found a few times. Its antigen is still unknown. These data are taken from a study of shared clonotypes between healthy human individuals. Whole-study results and caveats: Generation of non-shared clonotypes was less probable than generation of clonotypes shared by all four donors. The represented genetic and exposure-history diversity was limited by the small number of donors.

Germline CDR1 reads MNHNS; CDR2 reads SASEGT. J was trimmed by 5 bases and V by 9 bases; bases with no gene match: 7. The CDR3 is 14 residues long. In replicate PCRs of sorted subsets, about 190 ng DNA, approximately 30,000 T cell genomes, was used. Measured with immunoSEQ multiplex PCR; TCRdb has only the in-frame clones, and not every one. Here the sample spans roughly 760,000 clones, roughly 70% being singletons. From CD4+ cells came CD45RA+ naive and CD45RA-negative memory subsets. Specimen: memory CD4+ T cells sorted from blood. Subset meaning: CD45RA-negative fraction. The rearrangement uses TRBV6-1 and TRBJ2-5; 12 nucleotides match TRBD2. This receptor was identified in a young woman in good health. The CDR3 DNA reads as TGTGCCAGTAAGCTAGCGGGAGGGTGGGAGACCCAGTACTTC. It is translated as CASKLAGGWETQYF.